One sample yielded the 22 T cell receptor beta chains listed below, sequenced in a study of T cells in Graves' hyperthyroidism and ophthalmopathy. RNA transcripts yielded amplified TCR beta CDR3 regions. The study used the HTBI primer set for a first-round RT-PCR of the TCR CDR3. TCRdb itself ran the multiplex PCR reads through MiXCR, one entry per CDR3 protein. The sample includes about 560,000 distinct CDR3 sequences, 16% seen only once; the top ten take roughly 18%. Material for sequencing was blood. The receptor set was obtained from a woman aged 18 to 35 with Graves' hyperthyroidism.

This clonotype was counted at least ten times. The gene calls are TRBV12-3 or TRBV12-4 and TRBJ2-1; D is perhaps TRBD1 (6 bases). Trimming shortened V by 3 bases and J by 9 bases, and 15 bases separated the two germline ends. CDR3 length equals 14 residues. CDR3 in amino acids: CASSFSTGSVEQFF. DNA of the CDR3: TGTGCCAGCAGTTTTAGTACAGGGTCCGTTGAGCAGTTCTTC.

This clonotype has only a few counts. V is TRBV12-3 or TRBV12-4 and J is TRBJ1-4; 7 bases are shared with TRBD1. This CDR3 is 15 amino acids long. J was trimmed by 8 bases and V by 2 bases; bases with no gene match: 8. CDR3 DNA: TGTGCCAGCAGTTTATTACGACAGGGAGTCGAAAAACTGTTTTTT. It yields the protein CASSLLRQGVEKLFF.

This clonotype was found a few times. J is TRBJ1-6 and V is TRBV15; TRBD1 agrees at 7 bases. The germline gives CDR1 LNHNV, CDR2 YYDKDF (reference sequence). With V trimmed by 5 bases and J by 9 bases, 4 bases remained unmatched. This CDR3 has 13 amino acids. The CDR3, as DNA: TGTGCCACCAGCGTCAGGGGGTCTTCACCCCTCCACTTT. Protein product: CATSVRGSSPLHF.

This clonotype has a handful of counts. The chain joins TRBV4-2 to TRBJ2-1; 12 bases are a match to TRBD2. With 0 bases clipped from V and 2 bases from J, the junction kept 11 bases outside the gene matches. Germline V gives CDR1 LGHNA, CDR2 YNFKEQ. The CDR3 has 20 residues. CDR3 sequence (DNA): TGTGCCAGCAGCCAAGATGCTGAGACTAGCGGGAGAGTCACCTACAATGAGCAGTTCTTC. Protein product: CASSQDAETSGRVTYNEQFF.

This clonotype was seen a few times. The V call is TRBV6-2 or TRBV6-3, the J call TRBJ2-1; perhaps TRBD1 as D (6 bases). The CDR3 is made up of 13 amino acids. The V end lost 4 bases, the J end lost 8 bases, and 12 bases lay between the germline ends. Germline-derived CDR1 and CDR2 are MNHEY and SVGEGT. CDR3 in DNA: TGTGCCAGCAGTTCTTACAGGGTCTATGAGCAGTTCTTC. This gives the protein CASSSYRVYEQFF.

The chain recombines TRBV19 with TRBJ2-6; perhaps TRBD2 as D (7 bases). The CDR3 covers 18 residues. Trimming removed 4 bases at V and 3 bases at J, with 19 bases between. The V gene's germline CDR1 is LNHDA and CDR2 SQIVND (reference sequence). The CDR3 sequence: CASSTRTATSLGANVLTF. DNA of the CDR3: TGTGCCAGTAGTACACGGACAGCGACTAGCCTTGGGGCCAACGTCCTGACTTTC.

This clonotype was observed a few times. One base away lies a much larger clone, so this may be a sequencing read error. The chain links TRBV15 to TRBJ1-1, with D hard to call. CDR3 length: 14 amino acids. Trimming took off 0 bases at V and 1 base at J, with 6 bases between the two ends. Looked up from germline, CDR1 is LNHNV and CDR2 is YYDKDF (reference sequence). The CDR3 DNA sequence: TGTGCCACCAGCAGAGATCGGCGGAACACTGAAGCTTTCTTT. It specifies CATSRDRRNTEAFF.

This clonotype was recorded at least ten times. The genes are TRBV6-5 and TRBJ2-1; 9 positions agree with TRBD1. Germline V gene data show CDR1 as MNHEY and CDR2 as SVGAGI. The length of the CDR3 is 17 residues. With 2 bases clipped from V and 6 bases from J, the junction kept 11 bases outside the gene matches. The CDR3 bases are TGTGCCAGCAGTTACGATAGCCCCGGGACAGGGACCAATGAGCAGTTCTTC. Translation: CASSYDSPGTGTNEQFF.

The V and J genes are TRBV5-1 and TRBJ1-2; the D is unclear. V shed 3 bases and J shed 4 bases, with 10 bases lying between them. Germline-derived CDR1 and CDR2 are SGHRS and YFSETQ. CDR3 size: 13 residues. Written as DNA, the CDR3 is TGCGCCAGCAGCTCCGGACGGTCCTATGGCTACACCTTC. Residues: CASSSGRSYGYTF. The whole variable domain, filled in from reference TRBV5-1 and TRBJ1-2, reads KAGVTQTPRYLIKTRGQQVTLSCSPISGHRSVSWYQQTPGQGLQFLFEYFSETQRNKGNFPGRFSGRQFSNSRSEMNVSTLELGDSALYLCASSSGRSYGYTFGSGTRLTVV.

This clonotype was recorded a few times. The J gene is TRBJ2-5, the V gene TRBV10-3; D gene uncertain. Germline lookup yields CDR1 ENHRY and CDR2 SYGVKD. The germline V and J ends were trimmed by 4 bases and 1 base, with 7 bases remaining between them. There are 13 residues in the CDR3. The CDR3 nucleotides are TGTGCCATCAGTGTGACCTCCCAAGAGACCCAGTACTTC. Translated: CAISVTSQETQYF.

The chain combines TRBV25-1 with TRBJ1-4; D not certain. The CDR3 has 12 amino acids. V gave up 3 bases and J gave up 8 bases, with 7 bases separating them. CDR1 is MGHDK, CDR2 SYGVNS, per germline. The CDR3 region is CASSEGSEKLFF. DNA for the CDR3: TGTGCCAGCAGTGAGGGGAGCGAAAAACTGTTTTTT.

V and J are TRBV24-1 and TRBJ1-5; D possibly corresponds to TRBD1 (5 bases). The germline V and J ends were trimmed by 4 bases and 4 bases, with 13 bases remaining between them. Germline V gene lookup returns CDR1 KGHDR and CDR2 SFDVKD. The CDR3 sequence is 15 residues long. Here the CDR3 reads CATSDSGRGNQPQHF. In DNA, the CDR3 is TGTGCCACCAGTGACTCAGGGCGGGGAAATCAGCCCCAGCATTTT.

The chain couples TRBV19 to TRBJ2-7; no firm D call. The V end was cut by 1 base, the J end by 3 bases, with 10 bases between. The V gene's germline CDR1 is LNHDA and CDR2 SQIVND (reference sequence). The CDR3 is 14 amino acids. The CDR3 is CASSIAGGDYEQYF. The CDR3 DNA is TGTGCCAGTAGTATAGCGGGTGGCGACTACGAGCAGTACTTC.

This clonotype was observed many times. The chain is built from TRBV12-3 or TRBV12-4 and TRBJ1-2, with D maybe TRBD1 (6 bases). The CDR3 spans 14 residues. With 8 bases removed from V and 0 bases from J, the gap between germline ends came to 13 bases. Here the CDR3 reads CASLPTGSNYGYTF. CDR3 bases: TGTGCCAGCCTTCCGACAGGCTCTAACTATGGCTACACCTTC.

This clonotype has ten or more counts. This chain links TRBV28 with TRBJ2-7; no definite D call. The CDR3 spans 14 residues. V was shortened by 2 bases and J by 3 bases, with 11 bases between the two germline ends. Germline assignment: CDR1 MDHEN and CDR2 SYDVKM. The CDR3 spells CASSLTRSYYEQYF. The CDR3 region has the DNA TGTGCCAGCAGTTTAACCAGGTCCTACTACGAGCAGTACTTC.

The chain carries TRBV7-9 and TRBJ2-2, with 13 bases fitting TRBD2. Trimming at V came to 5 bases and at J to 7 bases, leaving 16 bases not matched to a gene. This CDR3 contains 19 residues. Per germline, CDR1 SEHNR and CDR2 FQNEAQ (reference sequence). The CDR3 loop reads CASSPPGLAGRRKDGELFF. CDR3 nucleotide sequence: TGTGCCAGCAGCCCCCCGGGACTAGCGGGACGACGGAAGGACGGGGAGCTGTTTTTT.

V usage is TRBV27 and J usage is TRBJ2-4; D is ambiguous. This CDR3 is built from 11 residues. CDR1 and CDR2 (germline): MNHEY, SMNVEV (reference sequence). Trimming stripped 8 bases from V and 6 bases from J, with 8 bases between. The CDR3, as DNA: TGTGCCAGCGGTCGGTCAAACATTCAGTACTTC. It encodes CASGRSNIQYF.

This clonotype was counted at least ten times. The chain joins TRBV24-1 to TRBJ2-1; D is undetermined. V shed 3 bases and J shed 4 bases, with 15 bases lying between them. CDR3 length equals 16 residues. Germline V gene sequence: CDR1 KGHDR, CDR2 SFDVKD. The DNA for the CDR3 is TGTGCCACCAGTGATGGCACCTCTCCTTATTACAATGAGCAGTTCTTC. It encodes CATSDGTSPYYNEQFF.

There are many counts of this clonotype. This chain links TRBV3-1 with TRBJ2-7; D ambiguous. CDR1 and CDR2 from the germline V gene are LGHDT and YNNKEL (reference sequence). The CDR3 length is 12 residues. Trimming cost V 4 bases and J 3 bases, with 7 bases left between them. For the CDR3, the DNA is TGTGCCAGCAGCCTTAGAGTCTACGAGCAGTACTTC. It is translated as CASSLRVYEQYF.

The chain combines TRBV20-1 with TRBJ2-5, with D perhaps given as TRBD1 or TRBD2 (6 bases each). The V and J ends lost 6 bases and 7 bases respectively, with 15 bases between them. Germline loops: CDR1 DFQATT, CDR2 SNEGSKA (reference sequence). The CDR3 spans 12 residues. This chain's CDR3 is CSAGTPRGTQYF. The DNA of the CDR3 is TGCAGTGCCGGGACTCCCAGGGGGACCCAGTACTTC.

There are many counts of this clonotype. The CDR3 reads CASSYTSGGNEQFF. In DNA, the CDR3 is TGTGCCAGCAGTTATACTAGCGGGGGGAATGAGCAGTTCTTC. This chain connects TRBV6-1 to TRBJ2-1; TRBD2 matches at 12 bases. This CDR3 comprises 14 residues. The V and J ends lost 5 bases and 7 bases, in that order; junction bases with no gene match: 3. Germline-derived CDR1 and CDR2 are MNHNS and SASEGT.

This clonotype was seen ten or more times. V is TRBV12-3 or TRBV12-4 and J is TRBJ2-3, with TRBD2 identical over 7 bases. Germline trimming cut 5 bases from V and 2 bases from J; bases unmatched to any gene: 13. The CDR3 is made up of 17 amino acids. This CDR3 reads CASSPKRRGWHTDTQYF. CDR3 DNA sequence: TGTGCCAGCAGTCCCAAACGGCGGGGGTGGCACACAGATACGCAGTATTTT.